This T cell receptor beta chain was profiled in a study of a mutant IDH1 vaccine in newly diagnosed glioma. Looking at the study overall: Patients underwent eight vaccinations, which took place in weeks 1, 3, 5, 7, 11, 15, 19 and 23. Previous treatment comprised radiotherapy, temozolomide, or both, mostly both.

The V end was cut by 4 bases, the J end by 6 bases, with 18 bases between. This CDR3 is built from 15 residues. The germline V gene encodes CDR1 MGHRA and CDR2 YSYEKL. This clone occurred once. Its target is not known. Data came from immunoSEQ multiplex PCR; TCRdb stores just in-frame clones and leaves some out. The top ten clones hold about 2.5% of a sample with 40,000 or so clones, 65% to 85% of them seen once. The sample's time point: week 23, last vaccination. Each vaccine dose was 300 ug of mutant IDH1 20-mer peptide, with topical imiquimod. The J gene is TRBJ1-1, the V gene TRBV4-1; tentative D call: TRBD1 (6 bases). The sample consisted of PBMCs, taken from a glioma patient whose treatment included an IDH1 peptide vaccine. This TCR was sampled from a woman under 30 with glioma. Some clones in this sample may be carry-over from other donors' samples. The chain's CDR3 is CASSLEEGGRAEAFF. DNA of the CDR3: TGCGCCAGCAGCCTCGAGGAGGGGGGTAGGGCTGAAGCTTTCTTT.